This T cell receptor beta chain comes out of a study of blood T cell repertoires in COVID-19. Study context: From T cells, B-cell-depleted T cells, or PBMCs came the material, which was cDNA or gDNA.

This clone occurred once. Method: immunoSEQ multiplex PCR; TCRdb's copy keeps in-frame clones and lacks some. The table lists 90,000 or so clones, 85% of them singletons. V gave up 4 bases and J gave up 8 bases; unmatched junction bases: 13. The germline CDR1 and CDR2 sequences are SGDLS and YYNGEE. CDR3 length: 16 amino acids. This receptor was taken from a man aged 55 to 70 with acute or convalescent COVID-19. Sequences were obtained from peripheral blood. The V call is TRBV9, the J call TRBJ2-1; 9 positions agree with TRBD2. CDR3 nucleotide sequence: TGTGCCAGCAGCCTCCCGGTTAGCGGGAGTAGGGATGAGCAGTTCTTC. This gives the protein CASSLPVSGSRDEQFF.